These 26 T cell receptor beta chains were sequenced from one sample in a study of Tregs in tolerant kidney transplant recipients. Sequencing was performed with immunoSEQ multiplex PCR; in TCRdb, only in-frame clones are kept and a portion is missing. Of 110,000 or so clones in the sample, 90% were seen once. The starting material was CD4+ T cells from blood, obtained before the transplant. All receptors come from a human donor who received a combined kidney and bone marrow transplant.

The chain employs TRBV19 and TRBJ2-3, with 8 positions matching TRBD2. The ends lost 3 bases at V and 4 bases at J; junction bases unmatched: 6. Germline V lookup: CDR1 LNHDA, CDR2 SQIVND (reference sequence). CDR3 length: 15 residues. CDR3 amino acids: CASSIRTSFADTQYF. The CDR3 DNA reads TGTGCCAGTAGTATTCGGACTAGCTTCGCAGATACGCAGTATTTT.

The chain employs TRBV2 and TRBJ1-2; D is unclear. V was pared by 6 bases and J by 5 bases, with 10 bases between. Germline V gives CDR1 SNHLY, CDR2 FYNNEI. The CDR3 is 12 residues long. The CDR3 nucleotides read TGTGCCAGCAGCCGGGATGATTATGGCTACACCTTC. Translation gives CASSRDDYGYTF. Full variable domain (rest looked up from reference TRBV2 and TRBJ1-2): EPEVTQTPSHQVTQMGQEVILRCVPISNHLYFYWYRQILGQKVEFLVSFYNNEISEKSEIFDDQFSVERPDGSNFTLKIRSTKLEDSAMYFCASSRDDYGYTFGSGTRLTVV.

The rearrangement links TRBV6-1 to TRBJ2-5, with D unclear. The V end lost 2 bases, the J end lost 4 bases, and 14 bases lay between the germline ends. The CDR3 contains 15 residues. The germline gives CDR1 MNHNS, CDR2 SASEGT. In DNA, the CDR3 is TGTGCCAGCAGTGAACTGAAAGCCCCCCTAGAGACCCAGTACTTC. It yields the protein CASSELKAPLETQYF.

The V call is TRBV5-8, the J call TRBJ2-2; D is possibly TRBD2 (5 bases). Per germline, CDR1 SGHTS and CDR2 YDEGEE. V lost 3 bases to trimming and J lost 3 bases, with 12 bases between them. The CDR3 totals 15 residues. CDR3 bases: TGTGCCAGCAGCTACCCGGGATTTGACACCGGGGAGCTGTTTTTT. Translating gives CASSYPGFDTGELFF.

J is TRBJ2-1 and V is TRBV10-3, with D maybe TRBD2 (5 bases). Trimming removed 10 bases from V and 5 bases from J, with 15 bases in between. CDR1 and CDR2 from the germline V gene are ENHRY and SYGVKD. The CDR3 has 13 amino acids. CDR3 residues: CASRTDIDNEQFF. DNA for the CDR3: TGTGCCAGCCGGACTGATATCGACAATGAGCAGTTCTTC.

This chain joins TRBV6-1 and TRBJ2-5; 8 nucleotides agree with TRBD2. The V segment lost 7 bases and the J segment 7 bases; nucleotides outside the gene matches: 8. The CDR3 runs 13 residues. CDR1 MNHNS and CDR2 SASEGT come from the germline V gene. The CDR3 loop reads CASTSGGVGTQYF. In DNA, the CDR3 is TGTGCCAGCACCTCGGGGGGGGTCGGGACCCAGTACTTC.

The J gene is TRBJ2-7, the V gene TRBV5-1; 9 bases are a match to TRBD1. The trim removed 1 base at V and 4 bases at J, leaving 6 bases unmatched. The CDR3 spans 15 residues. Germline lookup yields CDR1 SGHRS and CDR2 YFSETQ. DNA of the CDR3: TGCGCCAGCAGCTTGCACAGGGGGCAGGGTTACGAGCAGTACTTC. This encodes CASSLHRGQGYEQYF.

This clone appeared once. The chain carries TRBV6-6 and TRBJ1-4, with 7 bases identical to TRBD1. The CDR3 runs to 16 residues. Germline values: CDR1 MNHNY, CDR2 SVGAGI (reference sequence). V gave up 6 bases and J gave up 0 bases; unmatched junction bases: 7. CDR3 in DNA: TGTGCCAGCAGGCAAGACAGGGCCGCAACTAATGAAAAACTGTTTTTT. This codes for CASRQDRAATNEKLFF.

The chain couples TRBV30 to TRBJ2-7, with D hard to call. Trimming took off 5 bases at V and 2 bases at J, with 10 bases between the two ends. This CDR3 is built from 12 residues. Germline-derived CDR1 and CDR2 are GTSNPN and SVGIG (reference sequence). CDR3 sequence (DNA): TGTGCCTGGGCCGCCTCGGCCTACGAGCAGTACTTC. Encoded protein: CAWAASAYEQYF.

The CDR3 here is CASSPSDTGELFF. CDR3 sequence (DNA): TGTGCCAGCAGCCCTTCGGACACCGGGGAGCTGTTTTTT. The chain is built from TRBV21-1 and TRBJ2-2; the D call in the table, TRBD2, was not verified against the DNA. TRBV21-1 is given as a pseudogene. The CDR3 extends over 13 amino acids.

The CDR3 sequence is CASSPNLGTGPYLGGYTF. CDR3 nucleotide sequence: TGTGCCAGCAGCCCAAATCTAGGGACAGGCCCTTATTTGGGTGGCTACACCTTC. The chain links TRBV28 to TRBJ1-2, with TRBD1 matching 8 bases. Germline V gene sequence: CDR1 MDHEN, CDR2 SYDVKM. V lost 6 bases, J lost 7 bases, and 22 bases stayed unmatched. The CDR3 is made up of 18 amino acids.

The chain carries TRBV27 and TRBJ1-1; D call uncertain. Trimming shortened V by 3 bases and J by 4 bases, and 9 bases separated the two germline ends. This CDR3 contains 13 residues. Per germline, CDR1 MNHEY and CDR2 SMNVEV (reference sequence). The CDR3 protein is CASSFRSTTEAFF. The CDR3 DNA reads as TGTGCCAGCAGTTTCAGAAGTACCACTGAAGCTTTCTTT.

V and J are TRBV2 and TRBJ1-5; TRBD1 might be the D (5 bases). Germline V lookup: CDR1 SNHLY, CDR2 FYNNEI. The germline V and J ends were trimmed by 0 bases and 2 bases, with 14 bases remaining between them. The CDR3 sequence is 17 residues long. CDR3 coding DNA: TGTGCCAGCAGTGAAGCTCGGGGGGGTAAGGGCAATCAGCCCCAGCATTTT. Amino acid sequence: CASSEARGGKGNQPQHF.

J is TRBJ2-3 and V is TRBV27, with TRBD2 matching 7 bases. The CDR3 loop spans 13 amino acids. After removal of 3 bases from V and 6 bases from J, the junction contained 3 bases not matched to a gene. Germline CDR1 and CDR2: MNHEY and SMNVEV (reference sequence). The chain's CDR3 is CASSFAAGDTQYF. In DNA, the CDR3 is TGTGCCAGCAGTTTCGCAGCGGGGGATACGCAGTATTTT.

V gene TRBV7-2 combines with J gene TRBJ2-3; D perhaps matches TRBD1 (6 bases). The V and J ends lost 2 bases and 2 bases respectively, with 8 bases between them. CDR1 and CDR2 from the germline V gene are SGHTA and FQGNSA. The CDR3 runs to 14 residues. CDR3 coding DNA: TGTGCCAGCAGCTTATACAGGGTCACAGATACGCAGTATTTT. Its protein product is CASSLYRVTDTQYF.

The chain has TRBV7-6 and TRBJ2-7, with a tentative D call TRBD1 (5 bases). The CDR3 contains 14 residues. Trimming removed 0 bases at V and 6 bases at J, with 12 bases between. Germline V CDR1 and CDR2: SGHVS, FNYEAQ. CDR3 in DNA: TGTGCCAGCAGCTTAGCAGGGTTGGGGCTCGAGCAGTACTTC. It specifies CASSLAGLGLEQYF. Full variable domain (missing parts from reference TRBV7-6 and TRBJ2-7): GAGVSQSPRYKVTKRGQDVALRCDPISGHVSLYWYRQALGQGPEFLTYFNYEAQQDKSGLPNDRFSAERPEGSISTLTIQRTEQRDSAMYRCASSLAGLGLEQYFGPGTRLTVT.

J is TRBJ2-3 and V is TRBV7-2; D uncertain. Germline CDR1 SGHTA, CDR2 FQGNSA. This CDR3 region has 14 residues. The ends were cut back, 1 base at V and 4 bases at J, with 9 bases in the middle. This chain's CDR3 is CASSLGVRADTQYF. CDR3 DNA: TGTGCCAGCAGCTTAGGTGTTCGGGCAGATACGCAGTATTTT.

The V and J genes are TRBV5-4 and TRBJ2-3; no clear D gene. The CDR3 is 13 residues long. The germline CDR1 and CDR2 sequences are SGHNT and YYREEE (reference sequence). Trimming took 3 bases from V and 4 from J, leaving 9 bases between them. CDR3 nucleotides: TGTGCCAGCAGCTCCCTTCCCTCAGATACGCAGTATTTT. Translating it yields CASSSLPSDTQYF.

This chain links TRBV5-1 with TRBJ2-1, with TRBD2 matching over 11 bases. Germline CDR1 is SGHRS and CDR2 is YFSETQ. With 3 bases clipped from V and 15 bases from J, the junction kept 14 bases outside the gene matches. The CDR3 totals 15 residues. The CDR3 sequence: CASSSVLAGATLGFF. For the CDR3, the DNA is TGCGCCAGCAGCTCCGTACTAGCGGGGGCTACGTTGGGGTTCTTC.

This clone was seen only once. This chain links TRBV6-5 with TRBJ2-1; 10 positions agree with TRBD2. Germline CDR1 is MNHEY and CDR2 is SVGAGI. V dropped 7 bases and J dropped 8; count of bases not matched to a gene: 11. This CDR3 comprises 15 residues. CDR3 sequence: CASKSGLAGVDEQFF. DNA for the CDR3: TGTGCCAGCAAATCGGGGCTAGCGGGGGTGGATGAGCAGTTCTTC.

The gene calls are TRBV28 and TRBJ1-1; 7 nucleotides match TRBD1. V was clipped by 6 bases and J by 4 bases; unmatched bases: 5. The germline gives CDR1 MDHEN, CDR2 SYDVKM. This CDR3 has 13 residues. The CDR3 here is CASSSDRATEAFF. The CDR3, as DNA: TGTGCCAGCAGCAGCGACAGGGCCACTGAAGCTTTCTTT.

The gene calls are TRBV4-3 and TRBJ2-7; possible D gene TRBD2, 6 bases. V lost 0 bases to trimming and J lost 7 bases, with 19 bases between them. The CDR3 contains 16 residues. CDR1 LGHNA and CDR2 YSLEER come from the germline V gene. Written as DNA, the CDR3 is TGCGCCAGCAGCCAAGATATGGGTGGGGGAGGAGGGGAGCAGTACTTC. The encoded protein is CASSQDMGGGGGEQYF.

V usage is TRBV2 and J usage is TRBJ2-7; 12 bases are a match to TRBD2. Germline V gene lookup returns CDR1 SNHLY and CDR2 FYNNEI. The CDR3 has 14 amino acids. V lost 6 bases, J lost 7 bases, and 7 bases stayed unmatched. The CDR3 DNA follows: TGTGCCAGCAGCCGACTAGCGGGAGACGGGGAGCAGTACTTC. The encoded protein is CASSRLAGDGEQYF.

In its sample, this clone was seen once. The chain recombines TRBV10-2 with TRBJ2-5; the match to TRBD2 covers 13 bases. Unmatched junction bases numbered 5, after V lost 3 bases and J lost 7 bases. CDR1 WSHSY and CDR2 SAAADI come from the germline V gene. CDR3 length: 15 residues. The CDR3 is CASSELAGGRGTQYF. The CDR3 coding sequence is TGCGCCAGCAGTGAACTAGCGGGGGGGCGGGGGACCCAGTACTTC.

J is TRBJ1-2 and V is TRBV15, with D perhaps matching TRBD1 (5 bases). Deletions cut 0 bases from V and 4 bases from J, with 9 bases between. CDR3 size: 14 residues. Germline V gene sequence: CDR1 LNHNV, CDR2 YYDKDF (reference sequence). The DNA for the CDR3 is TGTGCCACCAGCAGAGATCAGGGAGGCTATGGCTACACCTTC. This sequence encodes CATSRDQGGYGYTF.

This clone has just one count. This chain connects TRBV2 to TRBJ2-3, with 8 bases fitting TRBD1. Trimming at V came to 10 bases and at J to 3 bases, leaving 18 bases not matched to a gene. The CDR3 loop spans 17 amino acids. Looked up from germline, CDR1 is SNHLY and CDR2 is FYNNEI. CDR3 amino acids: CATSSQGRQGKTDTQYF. The CDR3, as DNA: TGTGCCACCTCGTCCCAGGGTAGACAGGGGAAAACAGATACGCAGTATTTT. Using reference TRBV2 and TRBJ2-3 for the parts outside the CDR3, the full variable domain is EPEVTQTPSHQVTQMGQEVILRCVPISNHLYFYWYRQILGQKVEFLVSFYNNEISEKSEIFDDQFSVERPDGSNFTLKIRSTKLEDSAMYFCATSSQGRQGKTDTQYFGPGTRLTVL.